Listed here are 11 T cell receptor beta chains from one sample, sequenced in a study of neoadjuvant anti-PD-1 for oral cavity cancer. Data came from immunoSEQ multiplex PCR; TCRdb stores just in-frame clones and leaves some out. The table includes 55,000 to 75,000 clones, 80% to 90% detected once. The time point here: after neoadjuvant nivolumab, at surgical resection. The sample was PBMCs, taken after nivolumab (anti-PD-1) treatment. Receptor source: a person between 40 and 79 years old with oral cavity squamous cell carcinoma.

The rearrangement links TRBV19 to TRBJ1-2, with D perhaps matching TRBD1 (5 bases). Germline CDR1 reads LNHDA; CDR2 reads SQIVND (reference sequence). The V and J ends lost 5 bases and 3 bases respectively, with 10 bases between them. The length of the CDR3 is 13 residues. CDR3 nucleotide sequence: TGTGCCAGTAGTTCATTCAGGGACTATGGCTACACCTTC. Its translation: CASSSFRDYGYTF.

The sample holds one count of this clone. The chain has TRBV5-1 and TRBJ2-5; 8 bases are a match to TRBD1. Germline loops: CDR1 SGHRS, CDR2 YFSETQ. With V trimmed by 4 bases and J by 2 bases, 7 bases remained unmatched. The CDR3 extends over 15 amino acids. The CDR3 region is CASSRTGMEQETQYF. For the CDR3, the DNA is TGCGCCAGCAGCAGGACAGGGATGGAGCAAGAGACCCAGTACTTC. Together with reference TRBV5-1 and TRBJ2-5, the CDR3 gives the full variable domain: KAGVTQTPRYLIKTRGQQVTLSCSPISGHRSVSWYQQTPGQGLQFLFEYFSETQRNKGNFPGRFSGRQFSNSRSEMNVSTLELGDSALYLCASSRTGMEQETQYFGPGTRLLVL.

The J gene is TRBJ1-1, the V gene TRBV6-5; unclear D gene. Trimming took off 5 bases at V and 6 bases at J, with 19 bases between the two ends. The CDR3 consists of 15 residues. Germline V gives CDR1 MNHEY, CDR2 SVGAGI. CDR3 nucleotide sequence: TGTGCCAGCAGTACCCGATGGGGAGGTTGGGCTGAAGCTTTCTTT. Protein: CASSTRWGGWAEAFF.

The rearrangement joins TRBV19 to TRBJ2-1; TRBD1 matches at 8 bases. J lost 9 bases, V lost 2 bases, and 12 bases had no gene match. Germline CDR1 and CDR2: LNHDA and SQIVND (reference sequence). The CDR3 runs 16 residues. CDR3 DNA sequence: TGTGCCAGTAGTATATACAGGACAGGGTCGATCGGTGAGCAGTTCTTC. Translated, it gives CASSIYRTGSIGEQFF.

The V and J genes are TRBV2 and TRBJ2-7; D uncertain. The CDR3 has 12 amino acids. Germline lookup yields CDR1 SNHLY and CDR2 FYNNEI. The germline V and J ends were trimmed by 6 bases and 7 bases, with 13 bases remaining between them. CDR3 residues: CASRRPFSEQYF. The CDR3 DNA sequence: TGTGCCAGCAGACGCCCCTTTTCAGAGCAGTACTTC.

This clone appeared once. The chain uses TRBV15 and TRBJ1-5, with 7 bases aligning to TRBD1. The CDR3 has 17 residues. The V gene's germline CDR1 is LNHNV and CDR2 YYDKDF (reference sequence). The junction had 6 bases not matched to a gene; V was cut back by 1 base and J by 0 bases. The CDR3, as DNA: TGTGCCACCAGCAGAGGGACAGGATCTCATAGCAATCAGCCCCAGCATTTT. Translated, it gives CATSRGTGSHSNQPQHF.

The V call is TRBV14, the J call TRBJ2-5; D perhaps matches TRBD2 (5 bases). CDR1 is SGHDN, CDR2 FVKESK, per germline. The CDR3 has 14 amino acids. V lost 4 bases and J 2 bases, leaving 11 bases between the germline ends. CDR3 protein: CASSRLSEQETQYF. The CDR3 nucleotides read TGTGCCAGCAGCCGACTAAGCGAGCAAGAGACCCAGTACTTC.

The CDR3 sequence: CAWNAGTGVEKLFF. DNA of the CDR3: TGTGCCTGGAATGCCGGGACAGGGGTTGAAAAACTGTTTTTT. The rearrangement joins TRBV30 to TRBJ1-4; TRBD1 matches 10 bases. The length of the CDR3 is 14 residues. J lost 7 bases, V lost 4 bases, and 6 bases had no gene match. The germline CDR1 and CDR2 sequences are GTSNPN and SVGIG (reference sequence).

The chain joins TRBV11-1 to TRBJ1-1, with 9 bases that match TRBD1. Germline CDR1 SGHAT, CDR2 FQDESV (reference sequence). V was pared by 5 bases and J by 10 bases, with 8 bases of the junction left unmatched. This CDR3 has 13 residues. CDR3 sequence reads: CASSERQGGRAFF. In DNA form, the CDR3 reads TGTGCCAGCAGCGAACGACAGGGGGGGAGAGCTTTCTTT.

This rearrangement joins TRBV5-1 to TRBJ2-1; D gene ambiguous. The V end was cut by 2 bases, the J end by 5 bases, with 11 bases between. Looked up from germline, CDR1 is SGHRS and CDR2 is YFSETQ. The CDR3 has 14 amino acids. In nucleotides, the CDR3 is TGCGCCAGCAGCTTAAGAGGACCCCACAATGAGCAGTTCTTC. This codes for CASSLRGPHNEQFF. Full variable domain (outside the CDR3, taken from reference TRBV5-1 and TRBJ2-1): KAGVTQTPRYLIKTRGQQVTLSCSPISGHRSVSWYQQTPGQGLQFLFEYFSETQRNKGNFPGRFSGRQFSNSRSEMNVSTLELGDSALYLCASSLRGPHNEQFFGPGTRLTVL.

The chain combines TRBV6-1 with TRBJ1-4; TRBD1 might be the D (6 bases). The CDR3 has 17 residues. Trimming removed 0 bases from V and 11 bases from J, with 22 bases in between. Germline V CDR1 and CDR2: MNHNS, SASEGT. As DNA, the CDR3 is TGTGCCAGCAGTGAAGCGCGCAGGGGCCACGGGCGGTCGAAACTGTTTTTT. Its protein is CASSEARRGHGRSKLFF.